This T cell receptor beta chain was retrieved from a study of post-analysis software for immune sequencing data. Study-level background: Included among the disease courses, which were recorded for the cohort, were relapsing-remitting, secondary progressive and progressive-relapsing multiple sclerosis.

Unique molecular identifiers were built into the TCR beta cDNA libraries. Around 500,000 cDNA molecules were obtained per 1 to 10 million input T cells. MiXCR, run by TCRdb on the PCR reads, gives a single entry per CDR3 protein. Of around 700,000 distinct CDR3 sequences listed, approximately 60% were seen once; the top ten hold approximately 11%. Findings of the study overall: Included in a set of five TRBV segments more frequent in patients than controls were TRBV5-6, TRBV5-1 and TRBV20-1.

Trimming removed 8 bases at V and 2 bases at J, with 16 bases between. The CDR3 runs to 15 residues. The germline V gene encodes CDR1 SEHNR and CDR2 FQNEAQ (reference sequence). Note on this clonotype: Antigen specificity is unknown.

Sequencing was performed on blood. V gene TRBV7-9 combines with J gene TRBJ2-1; no clear D gene. The receptor comes from a girl aged 2 to 10 with multiple sclerosis. The DNA of the CDR3 is TGTGCCAGCGCCGGTCCAAGCCCCCCCTACAATGAGCAGTTCTTC. It is translated as CASAGPSPPYNEQFF. Together with reference TRBV7-9 and TRBJ2-1, the CDR3 gives the full variable domain: DTGVSQNPRHKITKRGQNVTFRCDPISEHNRLYWYRQTLGQGPEFLTYFQNEAQLEKSRLLSDRFSAERPKGSFSTLEIQRTEQGDSAMYLCASAGPSPPYNEQFFGPGTRLTVL.